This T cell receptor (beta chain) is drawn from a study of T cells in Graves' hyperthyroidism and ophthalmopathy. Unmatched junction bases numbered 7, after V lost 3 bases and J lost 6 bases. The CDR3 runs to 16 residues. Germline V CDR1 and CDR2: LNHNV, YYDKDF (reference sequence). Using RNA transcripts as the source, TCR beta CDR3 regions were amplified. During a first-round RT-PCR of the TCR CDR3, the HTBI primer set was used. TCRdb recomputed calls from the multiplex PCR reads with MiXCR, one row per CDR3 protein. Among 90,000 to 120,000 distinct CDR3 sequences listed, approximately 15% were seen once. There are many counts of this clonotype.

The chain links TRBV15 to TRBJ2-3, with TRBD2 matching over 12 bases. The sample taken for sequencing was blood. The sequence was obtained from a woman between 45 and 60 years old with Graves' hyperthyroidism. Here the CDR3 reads CATSSLTSGRFDTQYF. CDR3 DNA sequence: TGTGCCACCAGCAGTCTGACTAGCGGGAGATTTGATACGCAGTATTTT. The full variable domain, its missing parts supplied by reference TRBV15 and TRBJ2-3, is DAMVIQNPRYQVTQFGKPVTLSCSQTLNHNVMYWYQQKSSQAPKLLFHYYDKDFNNEADTPDNFQSRRPNTSFCFLDIRSPGLGDTAMYLCATSSLTSGRFDTQYFGPGTRLTVL.